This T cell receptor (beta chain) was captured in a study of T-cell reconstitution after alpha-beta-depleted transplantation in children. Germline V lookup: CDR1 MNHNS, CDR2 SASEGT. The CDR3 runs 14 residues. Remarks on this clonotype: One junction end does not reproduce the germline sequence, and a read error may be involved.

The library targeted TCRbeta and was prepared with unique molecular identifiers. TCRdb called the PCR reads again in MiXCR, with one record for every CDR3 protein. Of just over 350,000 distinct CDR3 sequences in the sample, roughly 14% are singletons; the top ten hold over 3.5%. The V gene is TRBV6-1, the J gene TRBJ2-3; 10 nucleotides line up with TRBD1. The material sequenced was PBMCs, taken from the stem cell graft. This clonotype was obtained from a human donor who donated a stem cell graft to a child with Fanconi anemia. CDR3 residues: CASRMTGGTDTQYF. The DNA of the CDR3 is TGTGCCAGCAGGATGACAGGGGGCACGGATACGCAGTATTTT.